These T cell receptor beta chains were read from a single sample in a study of cytomegalovirus exposure and HLA in healthy donors. Using immunoSEQ multiplex PCR, the repertoire was profiled, and TCRdb retains in-frame clones only, with some absent. The data hold 50,000 to 65,000 clones, with roughly 70% observed a single time. Sequenced material: PBMCs. The receptors here all came from a man in his forties or fifties in good health and CMV-seropositive. Each CDR3 is given with its conserved first and last residue. Each record gives: D gene, V gene, J gene, clone size, CDR3 DNA, CDR3 protein. A D gene is named only where the DNA matches it firmly. Rows may omit the clone size; those that give it use once, few, many or a size class.

TRBD1	TRBV6-1	TRBJ2-2	.	TGTGCCAGCAGTGAGCAGGGGGCGCTTAAGACCGGGGAGCTGTTTTTT	CASSEQGALKTGELFF
TRBD2	TRBV19	TRBJ2-3	few	TGTGCCAGTAGTGCGGGACTAGCGGGAGATACGCAGTATTTT	CASSAGLAGDTQYF
.	TRBV6-5	TRBJ2-7	.	TGTGCCAGCATTTTTAACCGGGAGCAGTACTTC	CASIFNREQYF
.	TRBV7-6	TRBJ1-1	.	TGTGCCAGCAGCTTAGCGGGCAACACTGAAGCTTTCTTT	CASSLAGNTEAFF
.	TRBV7-9	TRBJ2-1	.	TGTGCCAGCAGCTCGGACTATCGCTCCTACAATGAGCAGTTCTTC	CASSSDYRSYNEQFF
TRBD2	TRBV19	TRBJ2-1	.	TGTGCCAGTACACTTAGCGGGGGATACTACAATGAGCAGTTCTTC	CASTLSGGYYNEQFF
TRBD1	TRBV12-5	TRBJ2-3	.	TGTGCTAGTGCCCTCAGGACAGGGGGCACAGATACGCAGTATTTT	CASALRTGGTDTQYF
TRBD1	TRBV11-2	TRBJ2-2	.	TGTGCCAGCAGGCCCATTAGAGGGGACAGGGGGGTGAACACCGGGGAGCTGTTTTTT	CASRPIRGDRGVNTGELFF
.	TRBV7-8	TRBJ2-1	.	TGTGCCAGCAGCCTCCTCTATGACTCCTACAATGAGCAGTTCTTC	CASSLLYDSYNEQFF
TRBD1	TRBV30	TRBJ2-7	once	TGTGCCTGGACAGCCGGGACAGGGCCTAGGGAGCAGTACTTC	CAWTAGTGPREQYF
.	TRBV30	TRBJ1-1	.	TGTGCCTGGGGACCAACAGGGCGGAACACTGAAGCTTTCTTT	CAWGPTGRNTEAFF
.	TRBV18	TRBJ2-5	.	TGTGCCAGCTCACCAAGCCCACAAGAGACCCAGTACTTC	CASSPSPQETQYF
.	TRBV6-6	TRBJ2-5	.	TGTGCCAGCAGTTACGGCGGAGGGGGCGAGACCCAGTACTTC	CASSYGGGGETQYF
.	TRBV9	TRBJ2-7	.	TGTGCCAGCAGCGTAGGGAGCTCCTACGAGCAGTACTTC	CASSVGSSYEQYF
TRBD1	TRBV18	TRBJ1-6	.	TGTGCCAGCTCACCAGGGACAGGCTGGGTCTCACCCCTCCACTTT	CASSPGTGWVSPLHF
TRBD2	TRBV6-6	TRBJ2-3	.	TGTGCCAGCAGTTACAATTTGGCGGGGAGGGCAGATACGCAGTATTTT	CASSYNLAGRADTQYF